The rows below give T cell receptor beta chains drawn from one sample of a study of cytomegalovirus exposure and HLA in healthy donors. Measured with immunoSEQ multiplex PCR; TCRdb has only the in-frame clones, and not every one. The sample records about 89,000 clones, 85% being singletons. Sequencing input: PBMCs. The receptors shown here come from a man aged 35 to 55 in good health and CMV-seropositive. The CDR3 runs from the conserved cysteine through the conserved F or W. D genes are given only for firm matches. A clone size is listed for some rows: how often the clone was seen (once, few, many), or a class if it is expanded.

>TRBJ1-4|NA|TRBV5-6|NA
TGTGCCAGCAGCCTAGGACAAGGCCCAAATGAAAAACTGTTTTTT
CASSLGQGPNEKLFF
>TRBJ1-4|TRBD1|TRBV5-1|NA
TGCGCCAGCAGCTTGCGGGACAGTAATGAAAAACTGTTTTTT
CASSLRDSNEKLFF
>TRBJ2-6|NA|TRBV9|once
TGTGCCAGCGCACCAGGGGACGCGGGGGCCAACGTCCTGACTTTC
CASAPGDAGANVLTF
>TRBJ2-5|TRBD2|TRBV13|NA
TGTGCCAGCAGCTTGAGGGTGGGGGGGTTTCAAGAGACCCAGTACTTC
CASSLRVGGFQETQYF
>TRBJ1-1|NA|TRBV7-9|NA
TGTGCCAGCAGCCCGCGCGTGGAGGCCTACTACACTGAAGCTTTCTTT
CASSPRVEAYYTEAFF
>TRBJ1-5|NA|TRBV7-9|NA
TGTGCCAGCAGCCCAAGCGATCAGCCCCAGCATTTT
CASSPSDQPQHF
>TRBJ2-7|TRBD2|TRBV10-3|NA
TGTGCCATCAGGCAGGGACTAGCGGGTTACGAGCAGTACTTC
CAIRQGLAGYEQYF
>TRBJ2-2|TRBD2|TRBV9|few
TGTGCCAGCACTCAAGCGGGGGGTGTGGTCGGGGAGCTGTTTTTT
CASTQAGGVVGELFF
>TRBJ2-1|TRBD2|TRBV19|NA
TGTGCCAGTAGTAAAGGTCGGGGGGAGGGCTACATTGAGCAGTTCTTC
CASSKGRGEGYIEQFF
>TRBJ2-7|TRBD1|TRBV5-1|NA
TGCGCCAGCAGCAGTGCGGGCGGGACAGGGTCCTACGAGCAGTACTTC
CASSSAGGTGSYEQYF
>TRBJ2-6|TRBD1|TRBV28|NA
TGTGCCAGCGAGGGGGCCAGCTCTGGGGCCAACGTCCTGACTTTC
CASEGASSGANVLTF
>TRBJ2-5|TRBD2|TRBV15|once
TGTGCCACCAGCAGAGGGGCTAGCGGGAGAGAGACCCAGTACTTC
CATSRGASGRETQYF
>TRBJ2-3|TRBD2|TRBV9|NA
TGTGCCAGCAGCGTAGGGTCTAGCGGGGGGGCCCTGGATACGCAGTATTTT
CASSVGSSGGALDTQYF
>TRBJ2-7|TRBD2|TRBV19|NA
TGTGCCAGTAGTACTAGCGGGAACGCCTACGAGCAGTACTTC
CASSTSGNAYEQYF
>TRBJ1-2|NA|TRBV28|NA
TGTGCCAGCAGTTCAGGGACATTAACGGGGGGCTACACCTTC
CASSSGTLTGGYTF
>TRBJ2-5|NA|TRBV9|NA
TGTGCCAGCAGTGCGGGGCTTGGAGAGACCCAGTACTTC
CASSAGLGETQYF
>TRBJ2-5|TRBD2|TRBV5-1|NA
TGCGCCAGCAGCTCTCCGGGACTAGCGGGGGACCAAGAGACCCAGTACTTC
CASSSPGLAGDQETQYF
>TRBJ2-7|NA|TRBV2|NA
TGTGCCAGCAGTGAAATTTTGGTGGGGGCGAACGAGCAGTACTTC
CASSEILVGANEQYF
>TRBJ1-6|NA|TRBV6-5|NA
TGTGCCAGCAGACTAGGGGGTTCTGATAATTCACCCCTCCACTTT
CASRLGGSDNSPLHF
>TRBJ2-7|TRBD2|TRBV11-2|NA
TGTGCCAGCAGCTTAGGACTAGCACCCGAGCAGTACTTC
CASSLGLAPEQYF
>TRBJ1-6|TRBD1|TRBV5-1|few
TGCGCCAGCAGCCAGGACAGGGGAAAATATAATTCACCCCTCCACTTT
CASSQDRGKYNSPLHF
>TRBJ2-7|TRBD2|TRBV5-1|NA
TGCGCCAGCAGCCCGACGGGGGGGGTCTACGAGCAGTACTTC
CASSPTGGVYEQYF
>TRBJ2-1|NA|TRBV12-2|NA
TGTGCAAGTCCCCCCCGACCCTTTGTGCGGGAGGACCGACACAATGAGCAGTTCTTC
CASPPRPFVREDRHNEQFF
>TRBJ2-2|NA|TRBV18|NA
TGTGCCAGCTCTCCTAATCATCCCAACACCGGGGAGCTGTTTTTT
CASSPNHPNTGELFF
>TRBJ1-1|NA|TRBV11-3|NA
TGTGCCAGCAGCTCTCCCGGTTTGACTGAAGCTTTCTTT
CASSSPGLTEAFF
>TRBJ1-2|TRBD1|TRBV6-5|NA
TGTGCCAGCAGCCAGGGGGATACAGGGGTGGGTGGCTACACCTTC
CASSQGDTGVGGYTF
>TRBJ1-1|NA|TRBV9|medium-sized
TGTGCCAGCAGCGTAGGCTCCGGCACTGAAGCTTTCTTT
CASSVGSGTEAFF
>TRBJ1-2|TRBD1|TRBV28|NA
TGTGCCAGCAGTTGTACGGGACAGGGATGCTATGGCTACACCTTC
CASSCTGQGCYGYTF
>TRBJ1-1|NA|TRBV6-1|NA
TGTGCCAGCAGTGAAGGGCGGGAAGCTTTCTTT
CASSEGREAFF
>TRBJ2-3|NA|TRBV18|NA
TGTGCCAGCTCACCGATGGGACTCAGCACAGATACGCAGTATTTT
CASSPMGLSTDTQYF
>TRBJ2-1|TRBD2|TRBV7-7|NA
TGTGCTAGCAGCTTGGCGGGGGGGCCGGTTAATGAGCAGTTCTTC
CASSLAGGPVNEQFF
>TRBJ2-7|NA|TRBV19|NA
TGTGCCAGTAATCTAACAGCCCGCTACGAGCAGTACTTC
CASNLTARYEQYF
>TRBJ1-4|NA|TRBV19|NA
TGTGCCAGTAGTCCCACCCAGGAGGGGCGCCCGGTTATTAATGAAAAACTGTTTTTT
CASSPTQEGRPVINEKLFF
>TRBJ2-1|TRBD1|TRBV7-9|once
TGTGCCAGCAGCTTAATTACAGGGGGAAGGAATGAGCAGTTCTTC
CASSLITGGRNEQFF
>TRBJ1-1|TRBD1|TRBV2|NA
TGTGCCAGCCTCGGACAGGGAGGTCCTGAAGCTTTCTTT
CASLGQGGPEAFF
>TRBJ2-7|NA|TRBV6-1|NA
TGTGCCAGCATCCTGGCGGGATTGGGGGACGAGCAGTACTTC
CASILAGLGDEQYF
>TRBJ2-2|TRBD1|TRBV2|NA
TGTGCCAGCAACTTGGACAGGACATACACCGGGGAGCTGTTTTTT
CASNLDRTYTGELFF
>TRBJ1-2|TRBD1|TRBV4-1|NA
TGCGCCAGCAGCGCTGGACAGGGGGGAGAGTATGGCTACACCTTC
CASSAGQGGEYGYTF
>TRBJ2-3|TRBD2|TRBV7-8|NA
TGTGCCAGCAGCTTAGGGGGACTAGTTACGCAGTATTTT
CASSLGGLVTQYF
>TRBJ2-1|NA|TRBV30|NA
TGTGCCTGGAGGGGACATCCGTTCAGTGAGCAGTTCTTC
CAWRGHPFSEQFF
>TRBJ2-7|NA|TRBV5-1|NA
TGCGCCAGCAGCCCCGGGACACCGTCCTACGAGCAGTACTTC
CASSPGTPSYEQYF
>TRBJ1-6|TRBD1|TRBV18|once
TGTGCCAGCTCACGGAAACAGGGGATTGACGGCTCCTATAATTCACCCCTCCACTTT
CASSRKQGIDGSYNSPLHF
>TRBJ2-7|NA|TRBV11-2|NA
TGTGCCAGCAGCTTAATTGGCAGGGACGAGCAGTACTTC
CASSLIGRDEQYF
>TRBJ1-1|NA|TRBV18|NA
TGTGCCAGCTCACGGTCAGCCGAGGGGGCTGAAGCTTTCTTT
CASSRSAEGAEAFF
>TRBJ2-1|TRBD1|TRBV28|NA
TGTGCCAGCAGAGGGACAGGGATGGAGTTCTTC
CASRGTGMEFF
>TRBJ1-2|TRBD1|TRBV19|NA
TGTGCCAGTAGGAGGACAGGGGTTAACTATGGCTACACCTTC
CASRRTGVNYGYTF
>TRBJ1-1|TRBD1|TRBV6-5|NA
TGTGCCAGCAGTTTCGGACAGGGGGCCACTGAAGCTTTCTTT
CASSFGQGATEAFF
>TRBJ1-6|NA|TRBV27|NA
TGTGCCAGCAGGACAGGTTCACCCCTCCACTTT
CASRTGSPLHF
>TRBJ2-3|TRBD1|TRBV7-3|once
TGTGCCAGCAGCTTAGGGGACAGGGCGACAGATACGCAGTATTTT
CASSLGDRATDTQYF
>TRBJ2-7|TRBD2|TRBV14|NA
TGTGCCAGCAGCCGTACTAGCGGCAGGAGCTCCTACGAGCAGTACTTC
CASSRTSGRSSYEQYF
>TRBJ1-5|NA|TRBV9|once
TGTGCCAGCAGCGTAGGGAGCACATCGGAGCCCCAGCATTTT
CASSVGSTSEPQHF
>TRBJ2-4|TRBD2|TRBV5-1|NA
TGCGCCAGCAGCTTGGTAACCGGGGGGGGGCTAGCCAAAAACATTCAGTACTTC
CASSLVTGGGLAKNIQYF
>TRBJ2-1|NA|TRBV6-5|once
TGTGCCAGCAGTTTGAGCTCCTACAATGAGCAGTTCTTC
CASSLSSYNEQFF
>TRBJ2-5|TRBD2|TRBV27|NA
TGTGCCAGCAGTCCGTGGGGTAGCGGGGCAAACCAAGAGACCCAGTACTTC
CASSPWGSGANQETQYF
>TRBJ1-6|TRBD1|TRBV9|NA
TGTGCCAGCGGCGAGACAGGGGCGAATAATTCACCCCTCCACTTT
CASGETGANNSPLHF
>TRBJ2-7|TRBD1|TRBV18|NA
TGTGCCAGCTCACACGGACAGGGCTTGTACGAGCAGTACTTC
CASSHGQGLYEQYF
>TRBJ1-5|NA|TRBV28|NA
TGTGCCAGCAGTTTCCGTGATAGCTCTTACCAGCCCCAGCATTTT
CASSFRDSSYQPQHF
>TRBJ2-3|TRBD1|TRBV7-2|NA
TGTGCCAGCAGCTTAGAGGGCCTGGGACAGGGTAGCACAGATACGCAGTATTTT
CASSLEGLGQGSTDTQYF
>TRBJ1-2|NA|TRBV7-8|NA
TGTGCCAGCAGCCCCGATCGGGGGATTGGGTATGGCTACACCTTC
CASSPDRGIGYGYTF
>TRBJ2-5|NA|TRBV5-4|NA
TGTGCCAGCAGCATGGACAGCCAAGAGACCCAGTACTTC
CASSMDSQETQYF